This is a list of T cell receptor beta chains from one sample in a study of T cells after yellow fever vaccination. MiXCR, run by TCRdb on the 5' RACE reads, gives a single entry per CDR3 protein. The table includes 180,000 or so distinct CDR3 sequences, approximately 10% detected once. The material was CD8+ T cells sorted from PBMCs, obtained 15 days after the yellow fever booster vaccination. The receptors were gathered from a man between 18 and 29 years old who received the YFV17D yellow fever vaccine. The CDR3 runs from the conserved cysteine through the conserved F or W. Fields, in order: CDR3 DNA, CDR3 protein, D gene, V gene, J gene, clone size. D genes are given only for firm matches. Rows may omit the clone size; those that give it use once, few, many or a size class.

TGTGCCAGCGCCCTGGGGACATACGAGCAGTACTTC	CASALGTYEQYF	NA	TRBV12-3/TRBV12-4	TRBJ2-7	NA
TGTGCCAGCAGTTTGGGGGGGACCCAGTACTTC	CASSLGGTQYF	NA	TRBV12-3/TRBV12-4	TRBJ2-5	many
TGCGCCAGCAGCCAAGAATCGTTGGATCTTGGTATATATGGCTACACCTTC	CASSQESLDLGIYGYTF	NA	TRBV4-1	TRBJ1-2	NA
TGTGCCAGCAGTTCCCCCCGGAGGGGGGGCCCTGAAAAACTGTTTTTT	CASSSPRRGGPEKLFF	NA	TRBV28	TRBJ1-4	many
TGCGCCAGCAGCCCTCAAGAGGGGCAGTACCAAGAGACCCAGTACTTC	CASSPQEGQYQETQYF	NA	TRBV4-3	TRBJ2-5	NA
TGTGCCAGCAGCTGGACCGGGACAGCAAAACTATATGGCTACACCTTC	CASSWTGTAKLYGYTF	TRBD1	TRBV5-5	TRBJ1-2	NA
TGTGCCAGCAGCTTAGCCGGGACAACTTCTTATGGCTACACCTTC	CASSLAGTTSYGYTF	NA	TRBV7-9	TRBJ1-2	NA
TGCGCCAGCAGCTCCCAGATCACCGCGGGACAGGGGAAAACCGGGGAGCTGTTTTTT	CASSSQITAGQGKTGELFF	TRBD1	TRBV5-1	TRBJ2-2	few
TGTGCCAGTCGAGGACGAGGGAACACTGAAGCTTTCTTT	CASRGRGNTEAFF	NA	TRBV19	TRBJ1-1	many
TGTGCCAGCAGCTACCCCGAGGGGTGGCAAGAGACCCAGTACTTC	CASSYPEGWQETQYF	NA	TRBV11-1	TRBJ2-5	few
TGTGCCAGCAGCCAAGATACGTTCGACCTGAGTGGCACCGGGGAGCTGTTTTTT	CASSQDTFDLSGTGELFF	NA	TRBV3-1	TRBJ2-2	NA
TGTGCCAGCAGGTCGAGCGGGACTACCTACGAGCAGTACTTC	CASRSSGTTYEQYF	TRBD2	TRBV14	TRBJ2-7	NA
TGCAGCGTTGAAGGTATAACCTTCACAGATACGCAGTATTTT	CSVEGITFTDTQYF	NA	TRBV29-1	TRBJ2-3	NA
TGTGCCAGCGACTCCCCTCCGACCCAGCATTTT	CASDSPPTQHF	NA	TRBV6-6	TRBJ1-5	NA
TGTGCCAGCAGCTTATCCCCGGGGAGGAACACTGAAGCTTTCTTT	CASSLSPGRNTEAFF	NA	TRBV7-3	TRBJ1-1	NA